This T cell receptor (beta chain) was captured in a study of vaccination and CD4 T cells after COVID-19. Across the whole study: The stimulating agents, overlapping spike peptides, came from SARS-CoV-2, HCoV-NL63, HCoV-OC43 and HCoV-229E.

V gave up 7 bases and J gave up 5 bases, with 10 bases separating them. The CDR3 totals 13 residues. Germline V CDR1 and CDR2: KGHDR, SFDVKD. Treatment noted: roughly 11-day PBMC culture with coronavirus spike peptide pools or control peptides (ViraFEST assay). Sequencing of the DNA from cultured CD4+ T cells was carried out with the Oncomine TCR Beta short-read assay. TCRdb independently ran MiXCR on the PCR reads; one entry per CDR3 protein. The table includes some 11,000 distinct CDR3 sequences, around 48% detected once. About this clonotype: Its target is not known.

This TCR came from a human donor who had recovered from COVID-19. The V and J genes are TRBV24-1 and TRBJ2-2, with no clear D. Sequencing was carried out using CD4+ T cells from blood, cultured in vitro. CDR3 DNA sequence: TGTGCCACCAGGAAGGGTCGGACCGGGGAGCTGTTTTTT. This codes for CATRKGRTGELFF.